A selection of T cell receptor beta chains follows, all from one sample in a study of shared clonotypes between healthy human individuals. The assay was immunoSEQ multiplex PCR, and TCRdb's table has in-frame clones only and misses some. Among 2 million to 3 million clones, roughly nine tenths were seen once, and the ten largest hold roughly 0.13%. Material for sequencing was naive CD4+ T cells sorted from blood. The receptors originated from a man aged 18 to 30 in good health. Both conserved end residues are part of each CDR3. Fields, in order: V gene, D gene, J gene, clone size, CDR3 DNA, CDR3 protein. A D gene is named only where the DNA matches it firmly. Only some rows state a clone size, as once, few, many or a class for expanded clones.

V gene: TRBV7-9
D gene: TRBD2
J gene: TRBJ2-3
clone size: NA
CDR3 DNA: TGTGCCAGCAGCCCCACTAGCGGGCCTCGAAGTAGCACAGATACGCAGTATTTT
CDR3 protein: CASSPTSGPRSSTDTQYF

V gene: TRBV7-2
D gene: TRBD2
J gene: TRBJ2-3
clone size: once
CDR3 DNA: TGTGCCAGCAGGACAACCGGGACTAGCGGGAGGTTCGATACGCAGTATTTT
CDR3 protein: CASRTTGTSGRFDTQYF

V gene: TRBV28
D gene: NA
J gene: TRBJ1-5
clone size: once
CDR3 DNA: TGTGCCAGCAGGGGAGGTGGTAGCAATCAGCCCCAGCATTTT
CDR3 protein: CASRGGGSNQPQHF

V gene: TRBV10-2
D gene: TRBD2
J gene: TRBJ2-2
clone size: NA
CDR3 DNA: TGCGCCAGCAGAGCTACTAGCGGGAAAAACACCGGGGAGCTGTTTTTT
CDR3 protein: CASRATSGKNTGELFF

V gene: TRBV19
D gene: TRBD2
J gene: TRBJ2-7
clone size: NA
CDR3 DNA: TGTGCCAGTAATCTTCTGACTAGCGGGAGTGAGGACGAGCAGTACTTC
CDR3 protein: CASNLLTSGSEDEQYF

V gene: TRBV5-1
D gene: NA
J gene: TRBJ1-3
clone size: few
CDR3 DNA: TGCGCCAGCAGCGACACAGGATCTGGAAACACCATATATTTT
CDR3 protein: CASSDTGSGNTIYF

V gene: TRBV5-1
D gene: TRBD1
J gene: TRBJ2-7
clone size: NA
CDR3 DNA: TGCGCCAGCAGCACCGGGACAGGGAGTTCCTACGAGCAGTACTTC
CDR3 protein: CASSTGTGSSYEQYF

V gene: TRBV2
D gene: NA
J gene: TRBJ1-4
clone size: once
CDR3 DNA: TGTGCCAGCGGGAGCGGGATCAAGGATTCGGGCGAAAAACTGTTTTTT
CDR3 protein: CASGSGIKDSGEKLFF

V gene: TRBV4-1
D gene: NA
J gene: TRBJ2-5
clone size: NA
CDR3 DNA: TGCGCCAGCAGCCTCGCGCACGGTTTTCCAGAGACCCAGTACTTC
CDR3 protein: CASSLAHGFPETQYF

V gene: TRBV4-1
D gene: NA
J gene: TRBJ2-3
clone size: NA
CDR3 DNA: TGCGCCAGCAGCCAAGGCGGACTTCACACAGATACGCAGTATTTT
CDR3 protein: CASSQGGLHTDTQYF

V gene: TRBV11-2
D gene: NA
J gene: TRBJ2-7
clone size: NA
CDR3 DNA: TGTGCCAGCAGCTCCCCAGCAGACAAGGGGGTAAGGGAGCAGTACTTC
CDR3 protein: CASSSPADKGVREQYF

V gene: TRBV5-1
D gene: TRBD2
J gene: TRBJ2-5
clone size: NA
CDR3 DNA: TGCGCCAGCAGACCCCCGGGGGGACAAGAGACCCAGTACTTC
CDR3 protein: CASRPPGGQETQYF

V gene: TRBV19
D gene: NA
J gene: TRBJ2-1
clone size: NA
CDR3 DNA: TGTGCCAGTAGTATGGGGCTCCAAAGCTCCTACAATGAGCAGTTCTTC
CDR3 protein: CASSMGLQSSYNEQFF